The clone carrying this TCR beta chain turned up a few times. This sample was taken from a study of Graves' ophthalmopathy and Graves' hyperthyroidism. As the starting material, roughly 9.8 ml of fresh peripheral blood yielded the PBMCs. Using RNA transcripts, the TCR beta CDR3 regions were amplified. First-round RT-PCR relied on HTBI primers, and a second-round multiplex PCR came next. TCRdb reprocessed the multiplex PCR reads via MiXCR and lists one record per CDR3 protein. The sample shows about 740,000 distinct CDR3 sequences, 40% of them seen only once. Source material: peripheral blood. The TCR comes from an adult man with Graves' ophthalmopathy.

CDR3 DNA: TGTGCCAGCAGTTACCTAGGTGCTGAGCAGTTCTTC. Translation gives CASSYLGAEQFF. The rearrangement uses TRBV9 and TRBJ2-1; unclear D gene. The germline gives CDR1 SGDLS, CDR2 YYNGEE. Trimming left V 5 bases short and J 9 bases short, with 12 bases between. The CDR3 is 12 amino acids.